These 6 T cell receptor beta chains came from one sample sequenced in a study of Graves' ophthalmopathy and Graves' hyperthyroidism. Transcripts of RNA were the source for amplifying TCR beta CDR3 regions. Second-round multiplex PCR came after a first-round RT-PCR that employed HTBI primers. TCRdb redid the calling of the multiplex PCR reads with MiXCR, one entry per CDR3 protein. The table has about 210,000 distinct CDR3 sequences, under 30% seen once. Input material: peripheral blood. The source of these receptors is a middle-aged man with Graves' ophthalmopathy.

The chain links TRBV5-1 to TRBJ2-5; D gene uncertain. Trimming stripped 0 bases from V and 4 bases from J, with 7 bases between. This CDR3 contains 13 residues. CDR1 and CDR2 (germline): SGHRS, YFSETQ. The CDR3 coding sequence is TGCGCCAGCAGCTTGGAACAGACAGAGACCCAGTACTTC. Amino acid sequence: CASSLEQTETQYF.

This clonotype came up many times. The rearrangement uses TRBV20-1 and TRBJ2-7; TRBD1 agrees at 7 bases. CDR1 and CDR2 from the germline V gene are DFQATT and SNEGSKA (reference sequence). Trimming removed 3 bases from V and 6 bases from J; junction bases left unmatched: 14. The CDR3 has 15 amino acids. The CDR3 region is CSARPNRGPLSEQYF. CDR3 DNA sequence: TGCAGTGCTAGGCCTAACAGGGGACCCTTAAGCGAGCAGTACTTC.

Many counts were recorded for this clonotype. The J gene is TRBJ2-2, the V gene TRBV19; perhaps TRBD1 as D (5 bases). With 5 bases removed from V and 0 bases from J, the gap between germline ends came to 7 bases. Looked up from germline, CDR1 is LNHDA and CDR2 is SQIVND (reference sequence). This CDR3 has 14 amino acids. CDR3 amino acids: CASSRTSNTGELFF. The CDR3 DNA is TGTGCCAGTAGTCGGACATCGAACACCGGGGAGCTGTTTTTT. The entire variable domain, with the rest obtained from reference TRBV19 and TRBJ2-2, is as follows: DGGITQSPKYLFRKEGQNVTLSCEQNLNHDAMYWYRQDPGQGLRLIYYSQIVNDFQKGDIAEGYSVSREKKESFPLTVTSAQKNPTAFYLCASSRTSNTGELFFGEGSRLTVL.

In this sample, this clonotype turned up many times. The chain couples TRBV12-3 or TRBV12-4 to TRBJ2-4, with D possibly matching TRBD2 (6 bases). The V end was cut by 6 bases, the J end by 7 bases, with 13 bases between. CDR3 length: 13 residues. DNA for the CDR3: TGTGCCAGCAGGGACCTAGCGAGTAACATTCAGTACTTC. This encodes CASRDLASNIQYF.

This clonotype was seen many times. The V call is TRBV27, the J call TRBJ1-1; D perhaps matches TRBD1 (6 bases). The length of the CDR3 is 14 residues. Trimming left V 6 bases short and J 1 base short, with 12 bases between. Germline V CDR1 and CDR2: MNHEY, SMNVEV (reference sequence). The DNA of the CDR3 is TGTGCCAGCAGCCCGCTGGGACAGAACACTGAAGCTTTCTTT. It encodes CASSPLGQNTEAFF.

This clonotype was observed many times. The chain uses TRBV29-1 and TRBJ2-2, with D tentatively TRBD1 (6 bases). The CDR3 is made up of 14 amino acids. Germline V gives CDR1 SQVTM, CDR2 ANQGSEA. V lost 3 bases and J lost 4, with 12 bases in between. The CDR3, as DNA: TGCAGCGTTGAGGCGTGGGGGCGCACCGGGGAGCTGTTTTTT. Its protein is CSVEAWGRTGELFF.